This TCR beta chain was recovered during a study of cytomegalovirus exposure and HLA in healthy donors. With respect to this clone: Antigen: not known.

PCR used 60 Vbeta primers and 13 Jbeta primers. TCRdb's table, derived via immunoSEQ multiplex PCR, lists solely in-frame clones and lacks some. The sample holds more than 85,000 clones, approximately 70% seen once. Study results and limitations: The study designated about 160 TCR beta chains cytomegalovirus-associated.

All the people who gave samples were healthy bone marrow donors. The clonotype originates from a woman aged 70-85 years in good health and CMV-seropositive. Sequenced: PBMCs.

The CDR3 DNA sequence: TGTGCCATCAGTGGTGGGGACAGGGGATTCGGCAATCAGCCCCAGCATTTT. Its protein product is CAISGGDRGFGNQPQHF. The rearrangement uses TRBV10-3 and TRBJ1-5; 10 bases are a match to TRBD1. Germline CDR1 is ENHRY and CDR2 is SYGVKD. CDR3 length: 17 amino acids. V trimming: 4 bases; J trimming: 2 bases; junction bases outside the gene matches: 8.